This record concerns one T cell receptor beta chain sequence. The data are from a study of T cell responses to AZD1222 COVID-19 vaccine. Germline assignment: CDR1 WNHNN and CDR2 SYGVQD (reference sequence). Trimming cost V 4 bases and J 6 bases, with 8 bases left between them. This CDR3 region has 12 residues. Using immunoSEQ multiplex PCR, the repertoire was profiled, and TCRdb retains in-frame clones only, with some absent. The sample has 100,000 to 150,000 clones, about 86% seen once. This TCR was recovered from an adult who received the AZD1222 COVID-19 vaccine. V gene TRBV10-1 combines with J gene TRBJ2-3; D may be TRBD2 (5 bases). Sample: peripheral blood, taken 28 days after the second AZD1222 dose. DNA for the CDR3: TGCGCCAGCAGTGCCCGAGGGGATACGCAGTATTTT. Encoded protein: CASSARGDTQYF.